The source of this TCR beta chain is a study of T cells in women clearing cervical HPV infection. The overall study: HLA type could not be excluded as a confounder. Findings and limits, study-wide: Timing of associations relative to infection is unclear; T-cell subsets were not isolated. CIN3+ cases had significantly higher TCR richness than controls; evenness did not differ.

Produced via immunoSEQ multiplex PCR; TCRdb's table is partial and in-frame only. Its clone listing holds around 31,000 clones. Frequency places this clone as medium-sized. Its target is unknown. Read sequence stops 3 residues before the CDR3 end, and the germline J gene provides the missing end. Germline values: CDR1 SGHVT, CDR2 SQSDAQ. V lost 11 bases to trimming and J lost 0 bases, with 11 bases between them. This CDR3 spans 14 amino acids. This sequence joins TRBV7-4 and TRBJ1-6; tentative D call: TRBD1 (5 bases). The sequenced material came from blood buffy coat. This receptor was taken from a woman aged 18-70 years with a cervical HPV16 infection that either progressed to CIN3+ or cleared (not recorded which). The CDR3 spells CARDWSSYNSPLHF. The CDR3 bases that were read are TGTGCCCGGGACTGGAGCTCCTATAATTCACCC.